The following is a T cell receptor (beta chain) sequence with its context. The data were obtained in a study of neoadjuvant anti-PD-1 for oral cavity cancer. Analysis of PBMCs was direct, with no culture step. Blood libraries mostly used approximately 450 ng genomic DNA, six replicates each. Assay: immunoSEQ multiplex PCR; the TCRdb copy retains only in-frame clones and omits some. This sample has about 80,000 clones, with 70% to 85% found just once. Specimen: PBMCs, collected before nivolumab (anti-PD-1) treatment. The origin of this receptor is a person between 35 and 79 years old with oral cavity squamous cell carcinoma.

The CDR3 DNA reads TGTGCCAGCAGTGGGGACAACACCGGGGAGCTGTTTTTT. As protein: CASSGDNTGELFF. The chain combines TRBV2 with TRBJ2-2; D may be TRBD1 or TRBD2 (5 bases each). V lost 4 bases, J lost 2 bases, and 5 bases lay in between. The CDR3 runs to 13 residues. Germline V lookup: CDR1 SNHLY, CDR2 FYNNEI.